The entry below gives a single T cell receptor (beta chain) sequence along with its context. The sample originates from a study of blood T cell repertoires in COVID-19. Across the study: COVID-19 samples from acute and convalescent phases originated in the United States, Italy and Spain.

CDR1 is SNHLY and CDR2 is FYNNEI in the germline V gene. This CDR3 has 13 amino acids. Trimming shortened V by 3 bases and J by 7 bases, and 13 bases separated the two germline ends. Profiled with immunoSEQ multiplex PCR; TCRdb holds only in-frame clones, not every one. The table lists under 250,000 clones, roughly four fifths of them singletons. The sample was peripheral blood. The chain joins TRBV2 to TRBJ2-7; TRBD1 is a possible D gene (6 bases). This sequence originates from a woman aged 18 to 35 with acute or convalescent COVID-19. The CDR3 here is CASSERTVDEQYF. CDR3 nucleotide sequence: TGTGCCAGCAGTGAGAGGACAGTGGATGAGCAGTACTTC.